This entry concerns a single T cell receptor (beta chain). Its antigen is unidentified. These data come from a study of identifying expanded T cells in peripheral blood. Whole-study results and caveats: Clone count variance between roughly 2-week samples rose with total template count.

Data came from immunoSEQ multiplex PCR; TCRdb stores just in-frame clones and leaves some out. Among about 86,000 clones listed, about 85% were seen once. Healthy donors had no documented immune events, such as infections, while sampled. The CDR3 runs 18 residues. The junction had 17 bases not matched to a gene; V was cut back by 4 bases and J by 3 bases. CDR1 and CDR2 from the germline V gene are SGHNT and YYREEE (reference sequence). The chain combines TRBV5-4 with TRBJ1-2, with TRBD1 identical over 8 bases. The origin of this receptor is a person aged 18 to 75 in good health. Sequencing was carried out using blood. CDR3 residues: CASSPSGTGWTGDYGYTF. In DNA form, the CDR3 reads TGTGCCAGCAGCCCATCCGGGACAGGTTGGACTGGGGACTATGGCTACACCTTC.